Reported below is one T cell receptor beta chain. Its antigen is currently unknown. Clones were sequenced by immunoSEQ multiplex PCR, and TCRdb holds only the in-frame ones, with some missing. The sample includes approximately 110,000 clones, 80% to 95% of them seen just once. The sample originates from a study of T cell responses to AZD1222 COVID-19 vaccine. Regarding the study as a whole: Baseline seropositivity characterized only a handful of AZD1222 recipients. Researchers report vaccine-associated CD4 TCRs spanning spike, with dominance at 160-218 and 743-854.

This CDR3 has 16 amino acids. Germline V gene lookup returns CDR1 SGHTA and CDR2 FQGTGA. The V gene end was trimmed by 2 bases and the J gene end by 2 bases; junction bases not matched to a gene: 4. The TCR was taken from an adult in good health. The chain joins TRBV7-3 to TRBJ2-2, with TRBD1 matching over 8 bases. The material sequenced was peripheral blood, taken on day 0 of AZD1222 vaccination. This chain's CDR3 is CASSLSGGANTGELFF. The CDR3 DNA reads TGTGCCAGCAGCTTATCAGGGGGCGCCAACACCGGGGAGCTGTTTTTT.